Here is one T cell receptor beta chain with its context. Its antigen remains unidentified. This table comes from immunoSEQ multiplex PCR, and its TCRdb copy is limited to in-frame clones, with some not included. Of tens of thousands of clones in the sample, 91% are singletons; the top ten hold 2.7%. This record belongs to a study of graft-versus-host responses after intestinal transplantation. Study results and limitations: The study found high graft-versus-host to host-versus-graft clonal ratios in allografts of patients with graft-donor T cell macrochimerism.

CDR3 size: 13 residues. V trimming: 3 bases; J trimming: 5 bases; junction bases outside the gene matches: 1. CDR1 and CDR2 from the germline V gene are SGHVS and FNYEAQ. This TCR derives from a human patient who received an intestinal transplant, so some T cells may come from the graft donor. The chain employs TRBV7-6 and TRBJ2-1, with 7 bases aligning to TRBD1. The specimen comprised PBMCs, sampled around 120 days after intestinal transplantation. The CDR3 here is CASSFGTDNEQFF. The CDR3 DNA is TGTGCCAGCAGCTTTGGGACAGACAATGAGCAGTTCTTC. Full variable domain (remainder filled in from reference TRBV7-6 and TRBJ2-1): GAGVSQSPRYKVTKRGQDVALRCDPISGHVSLYWYRQALGQGPEFLTYFNYEAQQDKSGLPNDRFSAERPEGSISTLTIQRTEQRDSAMYRCASSFGTDNEQFFGPGTRLTVL.